This entry concerns a single T cell receptor beta chain. Its target is not known. The entry originates in a study of Ad26.COV2.S vaccination and SARS-CoV-2 variants. Study as a whole: Doses of Ad26.COV2.S were injected into muscle once or twice, 56 days apart. General study results and limits: Recipients of vaccine and of placebo showed similar breadth of their non-spike TCR repertoires. Substantial response breadth was reportedly seen for spike-specific CD8+ and CD4+ T cells after vaccination.

The assay was immunoSEQ multiplex PCR, and TCRdb's table has in-frame clones only and misses some. The profile shows about 350,000 clones, around 88% of them singletons. V shed 4 bases and J shed 3 bases, with 1 base lying between them. Per germline, CDR1 DFQATT and CDR2 SNEGSKA (reference sequence). This CDR3 has 9 residues. Sample treatment: about 20 received Ad26.COV2.S at low or high dose, single or two shots; about 5 received placebo; per-sample allocation not given. Samples came from day 63 after the first vaccine or placebo injection. An Ad26 vector was used to express Wuhan-strain SARS-CoV-2 spike as the vaccine.

This clonotype was obtained from a person between 18 and 65 years old who received the Ad26.COV2.S COVID-19 vaccine or a placebo. Here the sequenced sample was peripheral blood, taken in a trial of Ad26.COV2.S vaccine versus placebo. The V gene is TRBV20-1, the J gene TRBJ2-7; D not certain. Here the CDR3 DNA reads TGCAGTGCTAACTACGAGCAGTACTTC. It encodes CSANYEQYF.